Below are 22 T cell receptor beta chains sequenced from a single sample in a study of shared clonotypes between healthy human individuals. Data came from immunoSEQ multiplex PCR; TCRdb stores just in-frame clones and leaves some out. The table includes 2 million to 2.5 million clones, under 95% detected once. The sequencing input was naive CD4+ T cells from PBMCs. Indicated subset: CD45RA+ positively selected. These receptors were collected from a man aged 18 to 29 in good health. Some clones in this sample may be carry-over from other donors' samples.

In its sample, this clone was seen once. The chain joins TRBV4-2 to TRBJ2-7; no firm D call. V was trimmed by 4 bases and J by 0 bases, leaving 19 bases between them. There are 17 residues in the CDR3. CDR1 and CDR2 from the germline V gene are LGHNA and YNFKEQ. CDR3 loop: CASSRQTSATSSYEQYF. The CDR3 bases are TGTGCCAGCAGCCGCCAGACGAGCGCGACGAGCTCCTACGAGCAGTACTTC.

The chain joins TRBV30 to TRBJ2-1, with D possibly being TRBD1 (6 bases). The length of the CDR3 is 17 residues. Between the trimmed V and J ends, which lost 5 bases and 4 bases, there was a span of 24 bases. Germline CDR1 is GTSNPN and CDR2 is SVGIG (reference sequence). As DNA, the CDR3 is TGTGCCTGGTCTCGAAGGAGACCCGGGACATCTTACAATGAGCAGTTCTTC. Protein: CAWSRRRPGTSYNEQFF.

The gene calls are TRBV7-8 and TRBJ2-7; 8 bases are shared with TRBD2. V was pared by 3 bases and J by 6 bases, with 4 bases of the junction left unmatched. The CDR3 is 13 residues long. CDR1 and CDR2 from the germline V gene are SGHVS and FQNEAQ. This CDR3 reads CASSFSGALEQYF. The CDR3 DNA reads TGTGCCAGCAGCTTTAGCGGGGCCCTCGAGCAGTACTTC.

This rearrangement joins TRBV29-1 to TRBJ2-1; TRBD2 aligns across 7 bases. The CDR3 is 13 amino acids. J gave up 0 bases and V 7 bases, and 3 bases lay outside the gene matches. CDR1 is SQVTM, CDR2 ANQGSEA, per germline. The CDR3 DNA reads as TGCAGCGGGGGCGGGAGCTCCTACAATGAGCAGTTCTTC. Encoded protein: CSGGGSSYNEQFF.

The chain uses TRBV19 and TRBJ2-1; tentative D call: TRBD1 (6 bases). This CDR3 has 15 amino acids. V was trimmed by 7 bases and J by 7 bases, leaving 20 bases between them. Germline V CDR1 and CDR2: LNHDA, SQIVND (reference sequence). CDR3 amino acids: CASTERGGLGNEQFF. DNA for the CDR3: TGTGCCAGTACAGAAAGAGGGGGATTGGGGAATGAGCAGTTCTTC.

The chain links TRBV19 to TRBJ2-1; D may match TRBD1 or TRBD2 (5 bases each). This CDR3 is 13 amino acids long. The germline gives CDR1 LNHDA, CDR2 SQIVND (reference sequence). V was clipped by 7 bases and J by 7 bases, with 14 bases between them. CDR3 nucleotide sequence: TGTGCCAGTACGAGTGGGGGTCCGAATGAGCAGTTCTTC. This gives the protein CASTSGGPNEQFF.

This clone was counted once. The V gene is TRBV5-8, the J gene TRBJ2-7; 14 positions match TRBD2. The CDR3 spans 16 residues. V gave up 0 bases and J gave up 9 bases; unmatched junction bases: 8. Germline CDR1 is SGHTS and CDR2 is YDEGEE. Here the CDR3 DNA reads TGTGCCAGCAGCTTGGGGACTAGCGGGAGGCTTTCAAGGCAGTACTTC. This codes for CASSLGTSGRLSRQYF.

The chain has TRBV19 and TRBJ1-1, with a possible D match to TRBD1 (5 bases). Trimming removed 5 bases from V and 1 base from J, with 11 bases in between. Germline CDR1 LNHDA, CDR2 SQIVND (reference sequence). This CDR3 is built from 14 residues. The CDR3 nucleotides are TGTGCCAGTAGTTGGGACGCCTGGAACACTGAAGCTTTCTTT. Encoded protein: CASSWDAWNTEAFF. Variable domain in full (rest from reference TRBV19 and TRBJ1-1): DGGITQSPKYLFRKEGQNVTLSCEQNLNHDAMYWYRQDPGQGLRLIYYSQIVNDFQKGDIAEGYSVSREKKESFPLTVTSAQKNPTAFYLCASSWDAWNTEAFFGQGTRLTVV.

The rearrangement links TRBV7-2 to TRBJ2-1; maybe TRBD1 (5 bases). Germline values: CDR1 SGHTA, CDR2 FQGNSA. Trimming left V 1 base short and J 8 bases short, with 12 bases between. The CDR3 is 14 residues long. Here the CDR3 reads CASSLVPGIDEQFF. CDR3 bases: TGTGCCAGCAGCTTAGTACCAGGGATAGATGAGCAGTTCTTC. The whole variable domain, filled in from reference TRBV7-2 and TRBJ2-1, reads GAGVSQSPSNKVTEKGKDVELRCDPISGHTALYWYRQSLGQGLEFLIYFQGNSAPDKSGLPSDRFSAERTGGSVSTLTIQRTQQEDSAVYLCASSLVPGIDEQFFGPGTRLTVL.

This clone showed up just once. The chain joins TRBV28 to TRBJ2-7, with D perhaps being TRBD1 or TRBD2 (6 bases each). Germline V lookup: CDR1 MDHEN, CDR2 SYDVKM. V was pared by 8 bases and J by 1 base, with 15 bases between. This CDR3 is built from 14 residues. CDR3 in amino acids: CASLGGLGSYEQYF. The CDR3 nucleotides read TGTGCCAGCCTAGGGGGGTTGGGATCCTACGAGCAGTACTTC.

The chain links TRBV5-1 to TRBJ2-7; a weak D match, TRBD2 (5 bases). V lost 2 bases and J 5 bases, leaving 11 bases between the germline ends. The germline CDR1 and CDR2 sequences are SGHRS and YFSETQ. This CDR3 has 13 amino acids. CDR3 sequence (DNA): TGCGCCAGCAGCTTCCCACGGGGTCACGAGCAGTACTTC. Protein sequence: CASSFPRGHEQYF. The full variable domain, its missing parts supplied by reference TRBV5-1 and TRBJ2-7, is KAGVTQTPRYLIKTRGQQVTLSCSPISGHRSVSWYQQTPGQGLQFLFEYFSETQRNKGNFPGRFSGRQFSNSRSEMNVSTLELGDSALYLCASSFPRGHEQYFGPGTRLTVT.

This clone was observed once. The gene calls are TRBV28 and TRBJ2-1, with 12 bases identical to TRBD2. Per germline, CDR1 MDHEN and CDR2 SYDVKM. The CDR3 extends over 15 amino acids. The ends lost 3 bases at V and 8 bases at J; junction bases unmatched: 5. The CDR3 is CASSLASGRVHEQFF. CDR3 DNA sequence: TGTGCCAGCAGTTTGGCTAGCGGGAGGGTGCATGAGCAGTTCTTC.

The chain links TRBV4-1 to TRBJ2-1, with D maybe TRBD1 (5 bases). Per the germline V gene, CDR1 is MGHRA and CDR2 is YSYEKL. Trimming left V 6 bases short and J 5 bases short, with 14 bases between. The CDR3 sequence is 14 residues long. The CDR3 sequence: CASRRSVRDNEQFF. CDR3 bases: TGCGCCAGCAGGCGAAGTGTCAGGGACAATGAGCAGTTCTTC.

The V gene is TRBV28, the J gene TRBJ1-4, with TRBD1 identical over 9 bases. V lost 5 bases to trimming and J lost 5 bases; unmatched junction nucleotides: 6. From germline, CDR1 is MDHEN and CDR2 SYDVKM. The CDR3 has 15 residues. The CDR3 nucleotides are TGTGCCAGCAGTGGACCGGACAGGGGAAATGAAAAACTGTTTTTT. Protein: CASSGPDRGNEKLFF.

The chain couples TRBV7-2 to TRBJ2-1, with TRBD2 matching 7 bases. This CDR3 contains 14 residues. Losses at the gene ends were 1 base for V and 15 bases for J; bases not matched to a gene: 12. Germline-derived CDR1 and CDR2 are SGHTA and FQGNSA. The CDR3 DNA reads as TGTGCCAGCAGCTTAGGTGGGGAGGGCACTGGTCGGTTCTTC. Its protein product is CASSLGGEGTGRFF. Combining the CDR3 with reference TRBV7-2 and TRBJ2-1 gives the whole variable domain GAGVSQSPSNKVTEKGKDVELRCDPISGHTALYWYRQSLGQGLEFLIYFQGNSAPDKSGLPSDRFSAERTGGSVSTLTIQRTQQEDSAVYLCASSLGGEGTGRFFGPGTRLTVL.

This clone has a single count. The chain recombines TRBV4-3 with TRBJ2-1; 10 bases are shared with TRBD1. After removal of 3 bases from V and 8 bases from J, the junction contained 16 bases not matched to a gene. The CDR3 runs to 18 residues. Germline-derived CDR1 and CDR2 are LGHNA and YSLEER. The CDR3 here is CASSHRVRDRGGFDEQFF. DNA for the CDR3: TGCGCCAGCAGCCATCGCGTCCGGGACAGGGGTGGGTTTGATGAGCAGTTCTTC.

The rearrangement links TRBV4-2 to TRBJ1-4, with D unclear. Looked up from germline, CDR1 is LGHNA and CDR2 is YNFKEQ. The V and J ends lost 1 base and 5 bases respectively, with 11 bases between them. This CDR3 contains 15 residues. The CDR3 DNA reads as TGTGCCAGCAGCCAAGCAGAATCCATAAATGAAAAACTGTTTTTT. It is translated as CASSQAESINEKLFF.

As for this clone: The same CDR3 is also encoded by other DNA sequences in this sample. This sequence joins TRBV5-1 and TRBJ1-1; D ambiguous. Per the germline V gene, CDR1 is SGHRS and CDR2 is YFSETQ. Trimming cost V 0 bases and J 2 bases, with 8 bases left between them. The CDR3 contains 14 residues. The CDR3 is CASSLVGDNTEAFF. The CDR3 DNA is TGCGCCAGCAGCTTGGTAGGAGATAACACTGAAGCTTTCTTT.

Turning to this clone: Within the sample, other DNA sequences also encode this same CDR3. The J gene is TRBJ2-5, the V gene TRBV18; possibly TRBD1 for D (6 bases). CDR1 is KGHSH, CDR2 LQKENI, per germline. The V and J ends lost 4 bases and 5 bases respectively, with 11 bases between them. CDR3 length: 13 amino acids. The CDR3 DNA follows: TGTGCCAGCTCACTAGGTCAGGGGGAGACCCAGTACTTC. Translating gives CASSLGQGETQYF.

The chain links TRBV4-1 to TRBJ2-7, with D tentatively TRBD2 (6 bases). Germline CDR1 reads MGHRA; CDR2 reads YSYEKL. V was shortened by 1 base and J by 6 bases, with 25 bases between the two germline ends. The CDR3 extends over 18 amino acids. The CDR3 loop reads CASSQVGGAWAPGAEQYF. As DNA, the CDR3 is TGCGCCAGCAGCCAAGTCGGGGGAGCGTGGGCGCCCGGGGCCGAGCAGTACTTC.

The genes are TRBV7-6 and TRBJ2-5; TRBD2 matches 10 bases. Germline trimming cut 2 bases from V and 2 bases from J; bases unmatched to any gene: 5. The CDR3 is 16 residues long. Looked up from germline, CDR1 is SGHVS and CDR2 is FNYEAQ. The chain's CDR3 is CASSLIAGGYQETQYF. The DNA for the CDR3 is TGTGCCAGCAGCTTAATAGCGGGAGGTTATCAAGAGACCCAGTACTTC.

The chain employs TRBV9 and TRBJ1-2; tentatively, D is TRBD1 (5 bases). In germline, CDR1 is SGDLS, CDR2 YYNGEE. Trimming left V 0 bases short and J 10 bases short, with 19 bases between. The CDR3 length is 15 residues. The CDR3 spells CASSVATVVGQLYTF. CDR3 nucleotides: TGTGCCAGCAGCGTAGCTACGGTGGTGGGGCAACTCTACACCTTC.